This T cell receptor (beta chain) was observed in a study of CD8 T cells in Susac syndrome. TCR beta sequences were obtained from blood CD8+ and CD4+ T cells. The patients with Susac syndrome satisfied recently defined diagnostic criteria for either definite or probable disease. Both CD4+ and CD8+ T cells were negatively isolated, and TEMRA cells underwent FACS enrichment. RNA in amounts of roughly 0.45 to 1 ug was reverse transcribed with random hexamers. The method of amplification for TCR beta CDR3 was immunoSEQ multiplex PCR, covering 54 Vbeta and 13 Jbeta. From the immunoSEQ multiplex PCR reads, TCRdb called clonotypes with MiXCR, one entry per CDR3 protein. The sample holds some 150,000 distinct CDR3 sequences, around 96% seen once. Material for sequencing was CD4+ T cells from PBMCs. This sequence was found in a human donor with Susac syndrome.

The CDR3 is CASSMLARQETQYF. CDR3 in DNA: TGTGCCAGTAGTATGTTAGCGAGGCAAGAGACCCAGTACTTC. V usage is TRBV19 and J usage is TRBJ2-5, with D possibly TRBD2 on 5 matching bases. CDR1 and CDR2 (germline): LNHDA, SQIVND (reference sequence). The CDR3 is 14 amino acids. The ends were cut back, 3 bases at V and 2 bases at J, with 10 bases in the middle. The full variable domain, its missing parts supplied by reference TRBV19 and TRBJ2-5, is DGGITQSPKYLFRKEGQNVTLSCEQNLNHDAMYWYRQDPGQGLRLIYYSQIVNDFQKGDIAEGYSVSREKKESFPLTVTSAQKNPTAFYLCASSMLARQETQYFGPGTRLLVL.